This T cell receptor (beta chain) was sequenced during a study of blood T cell repertoires in COVID-19. The wider study: Acute and convalescent COVID-19 samples came from the United States, Italy and Spain.

J gave up 8 bases and V 5 bases, and 8 bases lay outside the gene matches. The CDR3 contains 13 residues. Germline values: CDR1 PRHDT, CDR2 FYEKMQ (reference sequence). Clones were sequenced by immunoSEQ multiplex PCR, and TCRdb holds only the in-frame ones, with some missing. This repertoire shows about 260,000 clones, 86% found once; its top ten account for 1.5% to 2%. This clone was observed once. The sequencing input was peripheral blood. The chain is built from TRBV13 and TRBJ1-2, with 7 nucleotides matching TRBD1. The clonotype was recovered from a man younger than 45 with active or convalescent COVID-19. Written as DNA, the CDR3 is TGTGCCAGCAGCGGGACAGAGGCTATGGGCTACACCTTC. Protein: CASSGTEAMGYTF.